Listed below are T cell receptor beta chains from one sample, sequenced in a study of Graves' ophthalmopathy and Graves' hyperthyroidism. TCRdb used MiXCR to reprocess the multiplex PCR reads, holding one entry per CDR3 protein. The sample yields around 520,000 distinct CDR3 sequences, about two fifths seen once. Sequenced material: peripheral blood or thyroid tissue (not recorded which). The origin of the receptors is an adult man with Graves' hyperthyroidism. Both conserved end residues are part of each CDR3. Fields, in order: V gene, D gene, clone size, J gene, CDR3 DNA, CDR3 protein. D genes are given only for firm matches. The size of a clone is reported for some rows only, either as once, few or many, or as a class for expanded clones.

TRBV5-6	TRBD1	-	TRBJ1-6	TGTGCCTGCAGCGGCGACAGGGGCGATAATTCACCCCTCCACTTT	CACSGDRGDNSPLHF
TRBV29-1	TRBD2	many	TRBJ2-7	TGCAGCGTTGATGTCGGGGGGGCTCCGTACGAGCAGTACTTC	CSVDVGGAPYEQYF
TRBV11-2	-	many	TRBJ2-5	TGTGCCAGCAGCTTAGATTTTACAGGGAGTGGCAAAGAGACCCAGTACTTC	CASSLDFTGSGKETQYF
TRBV20-1	TRBD1	-	TRBJ2-7	TGCAGTGCTAGACCCCCGGGACAGTTTGTCGAGCAGTACTTC	CSARPPGQFVEQYF
TRBV7-8	-	-	TRBJ1-2	TGTGCCAGCAGTTACCACCGTCGGGGAGAGGGATACCCTCCGTATGGCTGCACCTTC	CASSYHRRGEGYPPYGCTF
TRBV6-4	-	many	TRBJ2-5	TGTGCCAGCAGTGACTCGATCTGCGTTGGACGGGAGGAGACCCAGTACTTC	CASSDSICVGREETQYF
TRBV12-3/TRBV12-4	TRBD1	-	TRBJ2-7	TGTGCCAGCAGTCCCGGGACAGGGGCCAATGAGCAGTACTTC	CASSPGTGANEQYF
TRBV4-1	-	few	TRBJ1-3	TGCGCCAGCAGCCAAGAGGGGGCCTCTGGAAACACCATATATTTT	CASSQEGASGNTIYF
TRBV20-1	-	many	TRBJ1-1	TGCAGTGCCCTGCGGTCGCCGGGAAACACTGAAGCTTTCTTT	CSALRSPGNTEAFF
TRBV7-9	-	few	TRBJ2-1	TGTGCCAGCAGCTTAGAGGTCGCGATAGATCCCTACAATGAGCAGTTCTTC	CASSLEVAIDPYNEQFF
TRBV24-1	TRBD2	-	TRBJ2-1	TGTGCCACCAGTGATTGGACTAGCGGGAGAGGGAATGAGCAGTTCTTC	CATSDWTSGRGNEQFF
TRBV19	-	few	TRBJ1-1	TGTGCCAGTAGAGACAGGCGTGGGAACACTGAAGCTTTCTTT	CASRDRRGNTEAFF
TRBV25-1	TRBD1	-	TRBJ1-5	TGTGCCAGCAGTGACAGGGGCGACAGGGGAAGCGGGGGCAATCAGCCCCAGCATTTT	CASSDRGDRGSGGNQPQHF
TRBV10-3	-	many	TRBJ1-1	TGTGCCATCAGTGGACCTGCAAGACGGAACACTGAAGCTTTCTTT	CAISGPARRNTEAFF
TRBV5-5	-	-	TRBJ1-4	TGTGCCAGCAGCTTGGGTGGTGGAGACGGAAAACTGTTTTTT	CASSLGGGDGKLFF
TRBV10-2	TRBD1	-	TRBJ1-1	TGCGCCAGCAGTGGACACAGGGGTACTGAAGCTTTCTTT	CASSGHRGTEAFF
TRBV19	-	many	TRBJ2-2	TGTGCCAGTAGTGCAGGCCGGGCCACCAATACCGGGGAGCTGTTTTTT	CASSAGRATNTGELFF
TRBV20-1	TRBD2	-	TRBJ2-1	TGCAGTGCTCTAGCGGCATACAATGAGCAGTTCTTC	CSALAAYNEQFF
TRBV7-2	-	few	TRBJ1-5	TGTGCCAGCAGCTTAGATTTGTATCAGCCCCAGCATTTT	CASSLDLYQPQHF
TRBV6-2/TRBV6-3	-	-	TRBJ2-2	TGTGCCAGCTGGAATCGCTTGAGAACCCTCAACACCGGGGAGCTGTTTTTT	CASWNRLRTLNTGELFF
TRBV2	TRBD1	many	TRBJ2-5	TGTGCCAGCAGGGAAAGGACAGGGGAGGAGACCCAGTACTTC	CASRERTGEETQYF
TRBV28	-	-	TRBJ1-6	TGTGCCAGCAGTTCACAGTTATATAATTCACCCCTCCACTTT	CASSSQLYNSPLHF
TRBV6-6	TRBD1	few	TRBJ1-5	TGTGCCAGCAGTTACTCGGAAGTGGGACAGGGCCAAGGGCCCCAGCATTTT	CASSYSEVGQGQGPQHF
TRBV24-1	TRBD2	once	TRBJ2-3	TGTGCCACCAGCGTTCCGTCGCAGCAGGGAGGGAAAGATGCGCAGTATTTT	CATSVPSQQGGKDAQYF
TRBV12-3/TRBV12-4	-	many	TRBJ2-5	TGTGCCAGCAGTTTTTCCCTAACGGAGACCCAGTACTTC	CASSFSLTETQYF
TRBV7-9	-	many	TRBJ2-7	TGTGCCAGCAGCTTAGCGAAGGGGACTTCCTCCTACGAGCAGTACTTC	CASSLAKGTSSYEQYF
TRBV6-6	-	many	TRBJ2-7	TGTGCCAGCAGTTACTCGATAGGGGTCTACGAGCAGTACTTC	CASSYSIGVYEQYF
TRBV19	-	many	TRBJ1-2	TGTGCCAGTAGCCCACTTCCTAACTATGGCTACACCTTC	CASSPLPNYGYTF
TRBV7-2	TRBD1	-	TRBJ1-1	TGTGCCAGCAGCTTAGGCTTTACAGGGGTCCCTGAAGCTTTCTTT	CASSLGFTGVPEAFF
TRBV10-2	-	-	TRBJ2-2	TGTGCCAGCAGGCCCTGGACGGGGGGCCACACCGGGGAGCTGTTTTTT	CASRPWTGGHTGELFF
TRBV15	-	many	TRBJ2-7	TGTGCCACCAGCAGAGGCAGGGACGAGCAGTACTTC	CATSRGRDEQYF
TRBV20-1	TRBD1	-	TRBJ1-4	TGCAGCCTTCGAAGGGACAGTTTAAATGAAAAACTGTTTTTT	CSLRRDSLNEKLFF